Sequencing of this T cell receptor beta chain was carried out in a study of vaccination and CD4 T cells after COVID-19. At the level of the study: Ranging from 14 to 241, the interval between dose two and post-vaccine sampling had a median of roughly 10 weeks.

Worth noting for this clonotype: Its cognate antigen is unknown.

Treatment meaning: roughly 11-day PBMC culture with coronavirus spike peptide pools or control peptides (ViraFEST assay). After culture for about ten days, isolation of CD4+ T cells was performed by negative selection. The Oncomine TCR Beta short-read assay was applied to DNA of cultured CD4+ T cells. TCRdb redid the calling of the PCR reads with MiXCR, one entry per CDR3 protein. The sample includes approximately 14,000 distinct CDR3 sequences, 50% to 60% of them seen just once. Germline lookup yields CDR1 SGHAT and CDR2 FQNNGV. There are 14 residues in the CDR3. The V gene lost 1 base and the J gene lost 1 base, with 7 bases spanning the gap.

This sample comprised CD4+ T cells from blood, cultured in vitro, obtained before SARS-CoV-2 vaccination. The sequence came from a human donor who had recovered from COVID-19. The J gene is TRBJ1-1, the V gene TRBV11-2; D gene unclear. CDR3 sequence reads: CASSLVGPNTEAFF. The CDR3 region has the DNA TGTGCCAGCAGCTTAGTTGGGCCGAACACTGAAGCTTTCTTT.